The 23 T cell receptor beta chains in this list originate from one sample, sequenced in a study of blood T cell repertoires in COVID-19. Assay used: immunoSEQ multiplex PCR; TCRdb lists only in-frame clones, some missing. The table records almost 500,000 clones, approximately 86% of them present only once. Sample: PBMCs or T cells enriched from blood (not recorded which). The receptors derive from a woman aged 55-70 years who had recovered from COVID-19.

The V and J genes are TRBV9 and TRBJ2-5; 11 nucleotides match TRBD2. The CDR3 is made up of 15 amino acids. The J segment lost 5 bases and the V segment lost 0 bases, leaving 3 bases of the junction unmatched. CDR1 and CDR2 (germline): SGDLS, YYNGEE. The CDR3 protein is CASSVGSGGAETQYF. DNA for the CDR3: TGTGCCAGCAGCGTAGGTAGCGGGGGGGCGGAGACCCAGTACTTC.

This clone occurred once. This chain joins TRBV5-5 and TRBJ2-3, with 10 bases aligning to TRBD2. CDR1 is SGHKS, CDR2 YYEKEE, per germline (reference sequence). V lost 4 bases and J lost 2; bases outside the gene matches: 7. The CDR3 has 16 residues. Here the CDR3 reads CASSPRLAGLTDTQYF. CDR3 coding DNA: TGTGCCAGCAGCCCAAGACTAGCGGGCCTCACAGATACGCAGTATTTT.

The chain carries TRBV10-3 and TRBJ1-2; 7 nucleotides line up with TRBD1. Germline V gene sequence: CDR1 ENHRY, CDR2 SYGVKD. The J segment lost 6 bases and the V segment lost 4 bases, leaving 5 bases of the junction unmatched. This CDR3 has 13 residues. The CDR3 DNA sequence: TGTGCCATCAGTGGGTCAGGGACAGATGGCTACACCTTC. Its translation is CAISGSGTDGYTF.

This chain joins TRBV12-5 and TRBJ2-3; D is possibly TRBD2 (7 bases). CDR3 length equals 15 residues. Trimming shortened V by 1 base and J by 1 base, and 9 bases separated the two germline ends. Germline V gene sequence: CDR1 LGHNT, CDR2 FRNRAP. The chain's CDR3 is CASGLAGGRTDTQYF. DNA for the CDR3: TGTGCTAGTGGTTTGGCGGGGGGCCGCACAGATACGCAGTATTTT.

V is TRBV6-5 and J is TRBJ1-5; no firm D call. The CDR3 contains 14 residues. Germline V gene lookup returns CDR1 MNHEY and CDR2 SVGAGI. The V gene lost 6 bases and the J gene lost 6 bases, with 15 bases spanning the gap. CDR3 DNA: TGTGCCAGCAGCCACGAGGAGGGAGGTCAGCCCCAGCATTTT. It is translated as CASSHEEGGQPQHF.

This chain joins TRBV5-1 and TRBJ1-4; D is undetermined. The V end lost 3 bases, the J end lost 5 bases, and 14 bases lay between the germline ends. There are 15 residues in the CDR3. Per the germline V gene, CDR1 is SGHRS and CDR2 is YFSETQ. CDR3 in DNA: TGCGCCAGCAGCTCGGCGGGGTTAGGGAATGAAAAACTGTTTTTT. It codes for CASSSAGLGNEKLFF.

The chain recombines TRBV6-4 with TRBJ2-7; D ambiguous. CDR1 and CDR2 (germline): MRHNA, SNTAGT. This CDR3 region has 15 residues. V was shortened by 6 bases and J by 4 bases, with 19 bases between the two germline ends. As DNA, the CDR3 is TGTGCCAGCAGGTTGGTTTTGACTCAGTCTTACGAGCAGTACGTC. Amino acid sequence: CASRLVLTQSYEQYV.

This clone was found a few times. The V gene is TRBV5-4, the J gene TRBJ1-1; the D is unclear. This CDR3 comprises 17 residues. CDR1 SGHNT and CDR2 YYREEE come from the germline V gene (reference sequence). V lost 4 bases and J 0 bases, leaving 19 bases between the germline ends. In DNA, the CDR3 is TGTGCCAGCAGCCCCCGGGTGGGAGTAATTATGAACACTGAAGCTTTCTTT. Its translation: CASSPRVGVIMNTEAFF.

The rearrangement joins TRBV29-1 to TRBJ2-7; D call uncertain. CDR3 length: 13 residues. Germline V gene sequence: CDR1 SQVTM, CDR2 ANQGSEA. V lost 7 bases, J lost 1 base, and 14 bases lay in between. DNA of the CDR3: TGCAGCGCCGGATCTGACAATTCCTACGAGCAGTACTTC. Translating it yields CSAGSDNSYEQYF.

This rearrangement joins TRBV6-6 to TRBJ2-2; TRBD1 matches 7 bases. The trim removed 2 bases at V and 10 bases at J, leaving 10 bases unmatched. Per germline, CDR1 MNHNY and CDR2 SVGAGI (reference sequence). CDR3 length: 15 residues. CDR3 loop: CASSYPRQGVAELFF. The CDR3 bases are TGTGCCAGCAGTTACCCTAGACAGGGTGTCGCGGAGCTGTTTTTT.

This rearrangement joins TRBV5-8 to TRBJ2-6, with TRBD2 matching over 9 bases. J lost 1 base, V lost 3 bases, and 8 bases had no gene match. Per germline, CDR1 SGHTS and CDR2 YDEGEE. The CDR3 length is 18 residues. CDR3 amino acids: CASSYVRLAGSGANVLTF. The CDR3 DNA is TGTGCCAGCAGCTACGTGCGGCTAGCGGGATCTGGGGCCAACGTCCTGACTTTC.

A few counts support this clone. CDR3 residues: CASSIDRMSNQPQHF. The CDR3 DNA sequence: TGTGCCAGTAGTATAGACAGAATGAGCAATCAGCCCCAGCATTTT. The V call is TRBV19, the J call TRBJ1-5, with D unclear. In germline, CDR1 is LNHDA, CDR2 SQIVND (reference sequence). V lost 0 bases, J lost 1 base, and 7 bases lay in between. There are 15 residues in the CDR3.

The gene calls are TRBV9 and TRBJ2-2, with D possibly TRBD1 on 6 matching bases. The CDR3 is made up of 17 amino acids. V was trimmed by 1 base and J by 1 base, leaving 14 bases between them. Germline V CDR1 and CDR2: SGDLS, YYNGEE. The chain's CDR3 is CASSVPPDRRNTGELFF. DNA of the CDR3: TGTGCCAGCAGCGTACCTCCGGACAGACGGAACACCGGGGAGCTGTTTTTT.

This clone was observed a single time. J is TRBJ2-3 and V is TRBV7-2; 7 bases agree with TRBD2. Germline CDR1 and CDR2: SGHTA and FQGNSA. The length of the CDR3 is 15 residues. Trimming took 2 bases from V and 2 from J; bases not matched to a gene: 4. CDR3 in amino acids: CASSLQAGITDTQYF. DNA of the CDR3: TGTGCCAGCAGCTTACAAGCGGGGATCACAGATACGCAGTATTTT.

This clone was recorded a few times. The V gene is TRBV18, the J gene TRBJ1-5, with 7 bases identical to TRBD1. The CDR3 extends over 14 amino acids. J gave up 6 bases and V 4 bases, and 6 bases lay outside the gene matches. Per germline, CDR1 KGHSH and CDR2 LQKENI. CDR3 residues: CASSRGQVTQPQHF. The CDR3 DNA reads TGTGCCAGCTCACGTGGACAGGTAACTCAGCCCCAGCATTTT.

The chain uses TRBV5-1 and TRBJ2-2; D perhaps matches TRBD2 (5 bases). V lost 3 bases, J lost 1 base, and 13 bases lay in between. This CDR3 comprises 16 residues. Germline CDR1 SGHRS, CDR2 YFSETQ. The CDR3 is CASSSRPAVNTGELFF. CDR3 coding DNA: TGCGCCAGCAGCTCGAGGCCAGCGGTGAACACCGGGGAGCTGTTTTTT.

V usage is TRBV2 and J usage is TRBJ1-5, with D unresolved. The CDR3 is made up of 14 amino acids. Trimming took 0 bases from V and 11 from J, leaving 14 bases between them. Germline CDR1 and CDR2: SNHLY and FYNNEI. CDR3 residues: CASSEALRGQSQHF. CDR3 DNA sequence: TGTGCCAGCAGTGAAGCGTTGCGAGGGCAGTCCCAGCATTTT.

The genes are TRBV19 and TRBJ1-3; D is possibly TRBD1 (5 bases). The CDR3 covers 15 residues. V dropped 1 base and J dropped 4 bases, with 11 bases sitting between them. Germline lookup yields CDR1 LNHDA and CDR2 SQIVND (reference sequence). DNA for the CDR3: TGTGCCAGTAGTATAGGCAGGGTTGGAGGAAACACCATATATTTT. Its translation: CASSIGRVGGNTIYF. Full variable domain (outside the CDR3, taken from reference TRBV19 and TRBJ1-3): DGGITQSPKYLFRKEGQNVTLSCEQNLNHDAMYWYRQDPGQGLRLIYYSQIVNDFQKGDIAEGYSVSREKKESFPLTVTSAQKNPTAFYLCASSIGRVGGNTIYFGEGSWLTVV.

The CDR3, as DNA: TGTGCCAGCAGCCCTGTGGTCACAGTGAACACTGAAGCTTTCTTT. This encodes CASSPVVTVNTEAFF. The chain combines TRBV7-2 with TRBJ1-1, with D unclear. Germline assignment: CDR1 SGHTA and CDR2 FQGNSA. CDR3 length equals 15 residues. Trimming pared 5 bases from V and 0 bases from J, leaving 13 bases between. The full variable domain, in which reference TRBV7-2 and TRBJ1-1 provide the parts outside the CDR3, is GAGVSQSPSNKVTEKGKDVELRCDPISGHTALYWYRQSLGQGLEFLIYFQGNSAPDKSGLPSDRFSAERTGGSVSTLTIQRTQQEDSAVYLCASSPVVTVNTEAFFGQGTRLTVV.

This chain links TRBV9 with TRBJ2-3; 8 bases agree with TRBD2. The CDR3 covers 16 residues. The germline V gene has CDR1 SGDLS and CDR2 YYNGEE. The junction had 4 bases not matched to a gene; V was cut back by 0 bases and J by 1 base. The CDR3 sequence: CASSVDGSGGTDTQYF. The CDR3 region has the DNA TGTGCCAGCAGCGTAGATGGTAGCGGGGGCACAGATACGCAGTATTTT.

The J gene is TRBJ2-3, the V gene TRBV11-2; 8 bases are shared with TRBD2. There are 16 residues in the CDR3. Germline CDR1 is SGHAT and CDR2 is FQNNGV. With 4 bases clipped from V and 2 bases from J, the junction kept 8 bases outside the gene matches. The CDR3 is CASSSFAGGNTDTQYF. CDR3 nucleotides: TGTGCCAGCAGCTCCTTTGCGGGGGGAAACACAGATACGCAGTATTTT.

The V call is TRBV5-4, the J call TRBJ1-1, with D possibly matching TRBD1 (5 bases). This CDR3 has 14 amino acids. CDR1 is SGHNT and CDR2 is YYREEE in the germline V gene (reference sequence). The ends were cut back, 1 base at V and 3 bases at J, with 10 bases in the middle. In DNA form, the CDR3 reads TGTGCCAGCAGCTTGATCGGAGGGGACACTGAAGCTTTCTTT. It codes for CASSLIGGDTEAFF.

This clone has just a few counts. The chain uses TRBV4-2 and TRBJ2-5; 13 bases are shared with TRBD2. The CDR3 loop spans 16 amino acids. Germline-derived CDR1 and CDR2 are LGHNA and YNFKEQ. Unmatched junction bases numbered 7, after V lost 4 bases and J lost 5 bases. CDR3 nucleotide sequence: TGTGCCAGCAGCCTAACTAGCGGGGGGGCCCGGGAGACCCAGTACTTC. Encoded protein: CASSLTSGGARETQYF.